The rows below give T cell receptor beta chains drawn from one sample of a study of CD8 T cells in ankylosing spondylitis. Via MiXCR, TCRdb re-called the 5' RACE reads, giving one row per CDR3 protein. The table lists around 890,000 distinct CDR3 sequences, 12% of them singletons, with approximately 0.51% in the top ten. Sequencing was done on a sample of blood, either unsorted or a sorted T cell fraction (not recorded which). The receptor set was obtained from a male donor with ankylosing spondylitis. Both conserved end residues are part of each CDR3. The D gene is left open where the match is weak. Not all rows give a size; the values are once, few, many and, for expanded clones, a class.

NA	TRBV28	TRBJ1-2	NA	TGTGCCAGCAGTTTAGTCCAGGAGAACGGCTACACCTTC	CASSLVQENGYTF
NA	TRBV6-5	TRBJ2-5	NA	TGTGCCAGCAGTTACCTCACATCAATGGGAGAGACCCAGTACTTC	CASSYLTSMGETQYF
NA	TRBV5-1	TRBJ1-4	NA	TGCGCCAGCAGCTTGAGGGCCGGTAATGAAAAACTGTTTTTT	CASSLRAGNEKLFF
NA	TRBV5-6	TRBJ2-5	NA	TGTGCCAGCAGCCAGGACAGAATGCAAGAGACCCAGTACTTC	CASSQDRMQETQYF
NA	TRBV5-1	TRBJ2-1	TRBD2	TGCGCCAGCAGCTCCGGACTAGCGGGAAGTTGGTACAATGAGCAGTTCTTC	CASSSGLAGSWYNEQFF
few	TRBV6-1	TRBJ1-1	NA	TGTGCCAGCAGGAACAGGGAGGTTAAGGTAGCTTTCTTT	CASRNREVKVAFF
many	TRBV12-3/TRBV12-4	TRBJ1-6	NA	TGTGCCAGCAGTTTGCAGAATTCACCCCTCCACTTT	CASSLQNSPLHF
NA	TRBV4-3	TRBJ2-7	NA	TGCGCCAGCAGCCAAGATCTTGGGGTCGAGCAGTACTTC	CASSQDLGVEQYF
few	TRBV4-3	TRBJ2-2	NA	TGCGCCAGCAGCCAAGATCGGTACACCGGGGAGCTGTTTTTT	CASSQDRYTGELFF
few	TRBV5-1	TRBJ2-3	NA	TGCGCCAGCAGCTTGGGAGACGAAGATACGCAGTATTTT	CASSLGDEDTQYF
few	TRBV4-2	TRBJ2-1	TRBD1	TGTGCCAGCAGCCGCCGGGACAGGGTCAACAATGAGCAGTTCTTC	CASSRRDRVNNEQFF
NA	TRBV6-2/TRBV6-3	TRBJ2-5	NA	TGTGCCAGCAGGGCTTCGGCCGAGACCCAGTACTTC	CASRASAETQYF
many	TRBV20-1	TRBJ2-7	NA	TGCAGTGCTAGTGGGCCGTCCTACGAGCAGTACTTC	CSASGPSYEQYF
many	TRBV4-1	TRBJ2-1	NA	TGCGCCAGCAGCCAGGGGCTTTTTGAGCAGTTCTTC	CASSQGLFEQFF
NA	TRBV12-3/TRBV12-4	TRBJ1-1	NA	TGTGCCAGCAGTTTAAATATGGGGGCCGCTGAAGCTTTCTTT	CASSLNMGAAEAFF
few	TRBV6-5	TRBJ2-1	NA	TGTGCCAGCAGTTACTCGTGGGGTGGCTCCTACAATGAGCAGTTCTTC	CASSYSWGGSYNEQFF
NA	TRBV11-3	TRBJ2-5	TRBD1	TGTGCCAGCAGCTGGGACAGGGGCCAAGAGACCCAGTACTTC	CASSWDRGQETQYF
NA	TRBV4-3	TRBJ2-2	NA	TGCGCCAGCAGCCAAGAGGGGGCAGTCGGGGAGCTGTTTTTT	CASSQEGAVGELFF
NA	TRBV20-1	TRBJ2-6	NA	TGCAGTGCTAGAGATCCGGCCCTCCGAGGGGCCAACGTCCTGACTTTC	CSARDPALRGANVLTF
few	TRBV7-2	TRBJ2-7	NA	TGTGCCAGCAGCTTAGCAGGCAGGGGACTCTCCTACGAGCAGTACTTC	CASSLAGRGLSYEQYF
NA	TRBV5-1	TRBJ2-2	TRBD1	TGCGCCAGCAGCTTGGGGACAGGGTTCACCGGGGAGCTGTTTTTT	CASSLGTGFTGELFF
few	TRBV7-9	TRBJ1-1	NA	TGTGCGACCGGGACACCGAACACTGAAGCTTTCTTT	CATGTPNTEAFF
NA	TRBV9	TRBJ1-1	NA	TGTGCCAGCAGCGTAGAGGGGAATATTGACATGAACACTGAAGCTTTCTTT	CASSVEGNIDMNTEAFF
many	TRBV10-3	TRBJ2-3	TRBD1	TGTGCCATCAGTGGGGACAGGCCGGATACGCAGTATTTT	CAISGDRPDTQYF
NA	TRBV6-6	TRBJ1-1	TRBD1	TGTGCCAGCAAGTGGACAGGGGATGAAGCTTTCTTT	CASKWTGDEAFF
few	TRBV25-1	TRBJ2-7	NA	TGTGCCAGCAGTGAATTCGGGGCGAAGCTCGAGCAGTACTTC	CASSEFGAKLEQYF
few	TRBV12-3/TRBV12-4	TRBJ1-1	NA	TGTGCCAGCAGTCCCGCACTGATGAACACTGAAGCTTTCTTT	CASSPALMNTEAFF
few	TRBV28	TRBJ1-2	TRBD1	TGTGCCAGCAGGGCCCCCGGGACAGGGGTTTATGGCTACACCTTC	CASRAPGTGVYGYTF
many	TRBV10-3	TRBJ1-5	NA	TGTGCCATCAGTGAGTGGGCAGTTGGTCAGCCCCAGCATTTT	CAISEWAVGQPQHF
NA	TRBV6-2/TRBV6-3	TRBJ1-2	TRBD1	TGTGCCAGCAGTTACTCGAATTGGGACAGACATAACTATGGCTACACCTTC	CASSYSNWDRHNYGYTF
NA	TRBV7-2	TRBJ2-4	NA	TGTGCCAGCAGCCGCAGGGGGGGAGAAAACATTCAGTACTTC	CASSRRGGENIQYF
few	TRBV12-3/TRBV12-4	TRBJ1-5	NA	TGTGCCAGCAGTACTTGGGACAGCAATCAGCCCCAGCATTTT	CASSTWDSNQPQHF
NA	TRBV6-5	TRBJ2-2	NA	TGTGCCAGCAGTTTTCCAGGGGTTCCCGGGGAGCTGTTTTTT	CASSFPGVPGELFF
NA	TRBV7-9	TRBJ2-3	TRBD2	TGTGCCAGCAGCTTACTGATAGCGGGAGCAGCAGATACGCAGTATTTT	CASSLLIAGAADTQYF
many	TRBV28	TRBJ1-6	TRBD1	TGTGCCAGCAGTCGGCAGGGGGCGGATTCACCCCTCCACTTT	CASSRQGADSPLHF
many	TRBV28	TRBJ1-2	NA	TGTGCCAGCGGGGCAGGGGACTATGGCTACACCTTC	CASGAGDYGYTF
many	TRBV20-1	TRBJ2-7	NA	TGCAGTGCTACACGAAGGGGCGAGCAGTACTTC	CSATRRGEQYF
NA	TRBV5-1	TRBJ2-2	NA	TGCGCCAGCAGCTTAACGGCAGGGGTCACCGGGGAGCTGTTTTTT	CASSLTAGVTGELFF
few	TRBV7-2	TRBJ2-2	NA	TGTGCCAGCAGCTTTCGTATTGGTATGAACACCGGGGAGCTGTTTTTT	CASSFRIGMNTGELFF
many	TRBV6-5	TRBJ1-5	NA	TGTGCCAGCAGTTACTCTAGATATCAGCCCCAGCATTTT	CASSYSRYQPQHF
many	TRBV5-1	TRBJ2-2	TRBD2	TGCGCCAGCAGCTTGACTAGCGCCCAAGGGGAGCTGTTTTTT	CASSLTSAQGELFF
many	TRBV5-1	TRBJ2-7	NA	TGCGCCAGCAGCTTAACCGGGACACTAACCTACGAGCAGTACTTC	CASSLTGTLTYEQYF
many	TRBV20-1	TRBJ2-2	TRBD2	TGCAGTGTGCGGGAGCATAGCACCGGGGAGCTGTTTTTT	CSVREHSTGELFF
NA	TRBV5-1	TRBJ1-1	NA	TGCGCCAGCACCCGAGGGAGTCGGGTAGGCACTGAAGCTTTCTTT	CASTRGSRVGTEAFF
few	TRBV20-1	TRBJ2-7	NA	TGCAGTGCTTACCAGGGGGGGTACGAGCAGTACTTC	CSAYQGGYEQYF
few	TRBV7-3	TRBJ1-6	NA	TGTGCCAGCAGCCCTAACTCAGGGTTTGATTCACCCCTCCACTTT	CASSPNSGFDSPLHF
many	TRBV5-1	TRBJ2-2	NA	TGCGCCAGCAGCTTGTTGGCCCACGACACCGGGGAGCTGTTTTTT	CASSLLAHDTGELFF
many	TRBV10-3	TRBJ2-3	TRBD2	TGTGCCTCCAAGCGGAGCGGGGCTCTAGATACGCAGTATTTT	CASKRSGALDTQYF
NA	TRBV6-4	TRBJ1-6	TRBD1	TGTGCCAGCAGAGGACTTGGACAGGGGGATTCACCCCTCCACTTC	CASRGLGQGDSPLHF
NA	TRBV11-2	TRBJ1-5	NA	TGTGCCAGCAGCTTGTTCGACAGCGCCTATAGCAATCAGCCCCAGCATTTT	CASSLFDSAYSNQPQHF
NA	TRBV20-1	TRBJ1-1	TRBD1	TGCAGTGCTGTGACAGGGGCGAACACTGAAGCTTTCTTT	CSAVTGANTEAFF
many	TRBV12-3/TRBV12-4	TRBJ1-1	NA	TGTGCCAGCAGTCGGAGTCAGTCGAGCACTGAAGCTTTCTTT	CASSRSQSSTEAFF